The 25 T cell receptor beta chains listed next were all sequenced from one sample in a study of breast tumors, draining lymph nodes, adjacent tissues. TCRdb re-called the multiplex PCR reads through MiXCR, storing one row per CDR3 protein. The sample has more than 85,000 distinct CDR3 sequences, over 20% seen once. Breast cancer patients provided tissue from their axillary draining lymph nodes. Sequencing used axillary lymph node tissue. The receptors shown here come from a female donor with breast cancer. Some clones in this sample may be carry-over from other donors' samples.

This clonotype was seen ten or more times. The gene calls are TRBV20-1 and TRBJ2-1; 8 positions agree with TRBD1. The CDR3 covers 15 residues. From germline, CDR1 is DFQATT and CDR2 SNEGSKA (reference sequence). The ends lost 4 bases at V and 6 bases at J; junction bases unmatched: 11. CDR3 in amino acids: CSANNRTGFGNEQFF. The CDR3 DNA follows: TGCAGTGCTAACAACAGGACAGGGTTTGGCAATGAGCAGTTCTTC.

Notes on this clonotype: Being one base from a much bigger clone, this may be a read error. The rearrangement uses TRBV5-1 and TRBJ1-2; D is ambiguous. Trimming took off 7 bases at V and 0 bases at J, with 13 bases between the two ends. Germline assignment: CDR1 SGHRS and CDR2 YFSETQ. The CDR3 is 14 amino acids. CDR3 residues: CASAAGFANYGYTF. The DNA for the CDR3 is TGCGCCAGCGCGGCCGGGTTTGCTAACTATGGCTACACCTTC.

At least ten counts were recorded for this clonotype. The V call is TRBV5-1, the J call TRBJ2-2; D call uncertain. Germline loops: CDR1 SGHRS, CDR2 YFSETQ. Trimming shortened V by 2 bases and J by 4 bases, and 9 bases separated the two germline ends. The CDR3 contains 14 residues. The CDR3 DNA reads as TGCGCCAGCAGCTTTAAACCGATCACCGGGGAGCTGTTTTTT. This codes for CASSFKPITGELFF. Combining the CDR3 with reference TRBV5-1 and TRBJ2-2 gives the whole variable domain KAGVTQTPRYLIKTRGQQVTLSCSPISGHRSVSWYQQTPGQGLQFLFEYFSETQRNKGNFPGRFSGRQFSNSRSEMNVSTLELGDSALYLCASSFKPITGELFFGEGSRLTVL.

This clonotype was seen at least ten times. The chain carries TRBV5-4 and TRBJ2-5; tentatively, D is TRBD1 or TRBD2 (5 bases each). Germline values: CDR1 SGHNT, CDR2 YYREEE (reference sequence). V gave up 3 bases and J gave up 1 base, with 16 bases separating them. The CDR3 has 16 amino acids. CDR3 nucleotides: TGTGCCAGCAGCTATAACCGGGGCGCTACCCAAGAGACCCAGTACTTC. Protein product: CASSYNRGATQETQYF.

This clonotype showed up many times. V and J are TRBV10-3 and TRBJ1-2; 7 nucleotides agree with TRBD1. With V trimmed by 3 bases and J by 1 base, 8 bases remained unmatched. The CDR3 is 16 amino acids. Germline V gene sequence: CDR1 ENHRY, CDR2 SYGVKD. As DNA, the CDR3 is TGTGCCATCAGTGATGGGACAGTAGCTTTTAACTATGGCTACACCTTC. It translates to CAISDGTVAFNYGYTF.

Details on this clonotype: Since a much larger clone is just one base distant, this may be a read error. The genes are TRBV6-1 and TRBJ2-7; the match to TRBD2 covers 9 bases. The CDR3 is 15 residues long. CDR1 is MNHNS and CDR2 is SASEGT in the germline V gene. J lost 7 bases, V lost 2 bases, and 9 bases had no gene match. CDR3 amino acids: CASSENGGGASEQYF. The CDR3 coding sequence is TGTGCCAGCAGTGAAAATGGCGGGGGGGCATCTGAGCAGTACTTC.

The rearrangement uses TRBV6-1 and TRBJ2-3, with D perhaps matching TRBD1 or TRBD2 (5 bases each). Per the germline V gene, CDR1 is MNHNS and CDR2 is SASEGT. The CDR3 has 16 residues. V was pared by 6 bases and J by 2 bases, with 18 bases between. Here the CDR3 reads CASRARDIGDTDTQYF. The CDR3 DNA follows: TGTGCCAGCAGGGCCCGGGATATAGGGGACACAGATACGCAGTATTTT.

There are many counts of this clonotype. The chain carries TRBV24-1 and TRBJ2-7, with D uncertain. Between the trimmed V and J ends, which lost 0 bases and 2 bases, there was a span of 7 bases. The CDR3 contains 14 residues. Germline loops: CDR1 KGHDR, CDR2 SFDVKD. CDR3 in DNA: TGTGCCACCAGTGATTTGGCCAGCCCCTACGAGCAGTACTTC. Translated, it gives CATSDLASPYEQYF.

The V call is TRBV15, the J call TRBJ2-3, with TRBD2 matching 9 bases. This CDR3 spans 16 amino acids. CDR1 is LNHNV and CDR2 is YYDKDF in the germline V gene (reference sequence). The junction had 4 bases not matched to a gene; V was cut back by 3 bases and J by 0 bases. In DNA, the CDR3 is TGTGCCACCAGCAGTACGGGGACTAGCAGCACAGATACGCAGTATTTT. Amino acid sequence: CATSSTGTSSTDTQYF.

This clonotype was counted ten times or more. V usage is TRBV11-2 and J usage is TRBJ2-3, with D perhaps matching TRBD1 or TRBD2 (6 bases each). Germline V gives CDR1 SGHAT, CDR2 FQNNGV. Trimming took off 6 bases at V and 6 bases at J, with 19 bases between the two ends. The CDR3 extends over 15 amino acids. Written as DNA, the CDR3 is TGTGCCAGCAGTCTCACGGGGGCGCGGGTCGATACGCAGTATTTT. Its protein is CASSLTGARVDTQYF. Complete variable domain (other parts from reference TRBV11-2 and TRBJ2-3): EAGVAQSPRYKIIEKRQSVAFWCNPISGHATLYWYQQILGQGPKLLIQFQNNGVVDDSQLPKDRFSAERLKGVDSTLKIQPAKLEDSAVYLCASSLTGARVDTQYFGPGTRLTVL.

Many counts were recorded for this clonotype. As DNA, the CDR3 is TGTGCCAGCAGCTTACAGGGAGGCTACACCTTC. Its protein product is CASSLQGGYTF. The V call is TRBV5-4, the J call TRBJ1-2; D is perhaps TRBD1 (6 bases). The V and J ends lost 2 bases and 8 bases respectively, with 7 bases between them. Germline CDR1 SGHNT, CDR2 YYREEE (reference sequence). The CDR3 sequence is 11 residues long.

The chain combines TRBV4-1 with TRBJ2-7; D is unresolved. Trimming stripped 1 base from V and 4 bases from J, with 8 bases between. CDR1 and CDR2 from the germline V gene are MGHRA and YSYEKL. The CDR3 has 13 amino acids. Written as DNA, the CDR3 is TGCGCCAGCAGCCAAGGAGCATCTTACGAGCAGTACTTC. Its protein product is CASSQGASYEQYF.

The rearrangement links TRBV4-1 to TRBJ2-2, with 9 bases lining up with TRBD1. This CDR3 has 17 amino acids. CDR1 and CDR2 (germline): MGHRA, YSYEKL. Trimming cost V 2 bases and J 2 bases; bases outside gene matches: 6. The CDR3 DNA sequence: TGCGCCAGCAGCCAACTACCGGGACAGGGAAACACCGGGGAGCTGTTTTTT. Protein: CASSQLPGQGNTGELFF.

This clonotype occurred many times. This CDR3 is CASSGRFSGNTIYF. CDR3 coding DNA: TGTGCCAGCAGCGGGCGGTTCTCTGGAAACACCATATATTTT. This chain uses TRBV11-2 with TRBJ1-3, with D hard to call. Trimming pared 5 bases from V and 0 bases from J, leaving 8 bases between. Germline V gene sequence: CDR1 SGHAT, CDR2 FQNNGV. This CDR3 comprises 14 residues.

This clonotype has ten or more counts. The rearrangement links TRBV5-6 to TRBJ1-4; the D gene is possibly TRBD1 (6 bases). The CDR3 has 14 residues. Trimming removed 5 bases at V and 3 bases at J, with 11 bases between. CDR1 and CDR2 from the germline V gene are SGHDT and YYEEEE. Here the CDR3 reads CASRRGGANEKLFF. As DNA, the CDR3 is TGTGCCAGCAGACGAGGGGGAGCTAATGAAAAACTGTTTTTT.

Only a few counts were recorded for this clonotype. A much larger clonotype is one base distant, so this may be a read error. The CDR3 DNA follows: TGTGCCACCAGTGTCGGGGCTGGCTACACCTTC. Amino acid sequence: CATSVGAGYTF. The chain is built from TRBV24-1 and TRBJ1-2, with D maybe TRBD1 (5 bases). Germline-derived CDR1 and CDR2 are KGHDR and SFDVKD. V was clipped by 5 bases and J by 7 bases, with 7 bases between them. The CDR3 totals 11 residues.

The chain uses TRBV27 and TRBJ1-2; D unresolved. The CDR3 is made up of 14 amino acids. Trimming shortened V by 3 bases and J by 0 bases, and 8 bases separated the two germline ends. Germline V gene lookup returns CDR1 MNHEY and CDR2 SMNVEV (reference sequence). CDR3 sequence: CASSFSNANYGYTF. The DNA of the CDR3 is TGTGCCAGCAGTTTTTCGAACGCTAACTATGGCTACACCTTC.

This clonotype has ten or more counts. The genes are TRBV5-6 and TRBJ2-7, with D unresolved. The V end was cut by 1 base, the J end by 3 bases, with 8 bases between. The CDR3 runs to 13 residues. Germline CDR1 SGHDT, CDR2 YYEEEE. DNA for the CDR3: TGTGCCAGCAGCTTGTACACCATCTACGAGCAGTACTTC. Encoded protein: CASSLYTIYEQYF.

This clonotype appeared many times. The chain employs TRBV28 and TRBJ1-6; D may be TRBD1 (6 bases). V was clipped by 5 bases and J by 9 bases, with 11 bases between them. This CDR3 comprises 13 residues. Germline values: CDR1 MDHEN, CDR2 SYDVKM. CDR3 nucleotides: TGTGCCAGCAGTATAGGGGGTGTTTCACCCCTCCACTTT. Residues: CASSIGGVSPLHF.

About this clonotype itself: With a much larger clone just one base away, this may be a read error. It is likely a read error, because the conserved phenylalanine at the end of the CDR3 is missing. This chain's CDR3 is CATTGQVDHEQFL. The DNA for the CDR3 is TGTGCCACCACGGGACAGGTAGATCATGAGCAGTTCCTC. V gene TRBV27 combines with J gene TRBJ2-1, with TRBD1 identical over 8 bases. CDR3 size: 13 residues. V was pared by 10 bases and J by 8 bases, with 10 bases of the junction left unmatched. CDR1 and CDR2 (germline): MNHEY, SMNVEV (reference sequence).

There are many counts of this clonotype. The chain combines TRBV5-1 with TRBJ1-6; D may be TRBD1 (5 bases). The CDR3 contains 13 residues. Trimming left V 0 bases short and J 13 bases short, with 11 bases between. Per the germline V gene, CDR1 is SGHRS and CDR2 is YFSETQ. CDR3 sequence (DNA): TGCGCCAGCAGCTTGGAACAGGAATCTCCCCTCCACTTT. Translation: CASSLEQESPLHF.

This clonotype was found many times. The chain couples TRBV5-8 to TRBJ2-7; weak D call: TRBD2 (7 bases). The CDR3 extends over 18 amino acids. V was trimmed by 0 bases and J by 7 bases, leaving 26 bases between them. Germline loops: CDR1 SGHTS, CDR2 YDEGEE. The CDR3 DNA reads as TGTGCCAGCAGCTTGGGCGGGTTCCCCCGGGGGCGAGCGGGGGAGCAGTACTTC. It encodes CASSLGGFPRGRAGEQYF.

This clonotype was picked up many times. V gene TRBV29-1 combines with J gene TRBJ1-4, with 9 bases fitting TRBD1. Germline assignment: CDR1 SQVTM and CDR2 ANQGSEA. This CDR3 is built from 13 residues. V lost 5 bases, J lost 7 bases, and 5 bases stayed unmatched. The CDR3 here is CSVRQGGGEKLFF. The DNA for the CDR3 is TGCAGCGTTCGACAGGGGGGCGGTGAAAAACTGTTTTTT. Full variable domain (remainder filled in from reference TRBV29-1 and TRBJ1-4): SAVISQKPSRDICQRGTSLTIQCQVDSQVTMMFWYRQQPGQSLTLIATANQGSEATYESGFVIDKFPISRPNLTFSTLTVSNMSPEDSSIYLCSVRQGGGEKLFFGSGTQLSVL.

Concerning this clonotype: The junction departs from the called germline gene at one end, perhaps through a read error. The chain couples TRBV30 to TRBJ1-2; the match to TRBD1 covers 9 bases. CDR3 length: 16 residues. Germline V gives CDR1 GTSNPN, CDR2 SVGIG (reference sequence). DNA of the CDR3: TGTGCCTGGGCTGTGGGACAGGGACATACTAACTATGGCTACGCCTTC. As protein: CAWAVGQGHTNYGYAF.

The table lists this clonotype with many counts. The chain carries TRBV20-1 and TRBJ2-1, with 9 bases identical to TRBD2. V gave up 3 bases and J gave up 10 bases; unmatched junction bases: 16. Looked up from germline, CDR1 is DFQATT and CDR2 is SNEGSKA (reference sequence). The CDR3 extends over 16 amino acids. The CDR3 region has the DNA TGCAGTGCTAGTCCCCTTGCCGGCGGGGGGGCTGGCGAGCAGTTCTTC. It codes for CSASPLAGGGAGEQFF.